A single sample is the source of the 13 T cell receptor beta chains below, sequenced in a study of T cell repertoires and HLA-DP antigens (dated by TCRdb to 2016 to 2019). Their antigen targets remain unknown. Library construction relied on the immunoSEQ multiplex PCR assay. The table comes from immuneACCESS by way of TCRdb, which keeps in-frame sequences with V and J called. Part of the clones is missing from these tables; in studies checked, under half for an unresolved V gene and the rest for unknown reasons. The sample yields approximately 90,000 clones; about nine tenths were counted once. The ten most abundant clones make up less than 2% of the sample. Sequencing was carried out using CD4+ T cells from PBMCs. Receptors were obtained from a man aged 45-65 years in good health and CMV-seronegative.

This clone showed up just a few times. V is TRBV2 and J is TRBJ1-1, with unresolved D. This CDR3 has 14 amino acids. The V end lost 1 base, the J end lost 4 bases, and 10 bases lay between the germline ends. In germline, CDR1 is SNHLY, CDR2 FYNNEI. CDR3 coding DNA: TGTGCCAGCAGTGAAGTCGGGCTGGGCACTGAAGCTTTCTTT. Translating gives CASSEVGLGTEAFF.

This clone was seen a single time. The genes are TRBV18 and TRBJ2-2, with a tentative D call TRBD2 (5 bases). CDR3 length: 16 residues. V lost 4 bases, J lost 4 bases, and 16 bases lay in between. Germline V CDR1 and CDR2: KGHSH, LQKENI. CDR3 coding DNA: TGTGCCAGCTCACAAAACGGGAAGGGAATCACCGGGGAGCTGTTTTTT. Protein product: CASSQNGKGITGELFF.

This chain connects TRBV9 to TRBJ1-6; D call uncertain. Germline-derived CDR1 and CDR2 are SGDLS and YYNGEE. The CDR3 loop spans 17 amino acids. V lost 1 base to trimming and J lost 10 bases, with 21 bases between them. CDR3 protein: CASSVQDVAYSLSPLHF. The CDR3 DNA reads TGTGCCAGCAGCGTACAGGACGTAGCATACTCCCTCTCACCCCTCCACTTT.

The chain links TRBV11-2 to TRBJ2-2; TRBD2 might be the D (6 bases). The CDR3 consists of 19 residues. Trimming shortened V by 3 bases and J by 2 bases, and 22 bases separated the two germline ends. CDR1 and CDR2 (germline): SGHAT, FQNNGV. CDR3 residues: CASSFPADTRGKNTGELFF. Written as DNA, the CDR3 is TGTGCCAGCAGCTTCCCGGCTGATACACGGGGGAAAAACACCGGGGAGCTGTTTTTT.

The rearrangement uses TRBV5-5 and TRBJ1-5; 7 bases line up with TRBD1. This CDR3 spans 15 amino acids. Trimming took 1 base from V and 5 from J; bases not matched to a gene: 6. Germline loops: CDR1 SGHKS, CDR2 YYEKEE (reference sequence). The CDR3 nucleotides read TGTGCCAGCAGCTTGAAAGGGGGCTTGGATCAGCCCCAGCATTTT. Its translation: CASSLKGGLDQPQHF.

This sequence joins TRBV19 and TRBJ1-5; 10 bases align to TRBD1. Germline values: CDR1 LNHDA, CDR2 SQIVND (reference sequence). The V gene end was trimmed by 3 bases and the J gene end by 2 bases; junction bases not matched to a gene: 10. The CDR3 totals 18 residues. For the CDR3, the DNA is TGTGCCAGTAGTATGTTAAGACAGGGGGCAGGGGGCAATCAGCCCCAGCATTTT. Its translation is CASSMLRQGAGGNQPQHF. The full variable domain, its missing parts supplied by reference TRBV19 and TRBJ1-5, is DGGITQSPKYLFRKEGQNVTLSCEQNLNHDAMYWYRQDPGQGLRLIYYSQIVNDFQKGDIAEGYSVSREKKESFPLTVTSAQKNPTAFYLCASSMLRQGAGGNQPQHFGDGTRLSIL.

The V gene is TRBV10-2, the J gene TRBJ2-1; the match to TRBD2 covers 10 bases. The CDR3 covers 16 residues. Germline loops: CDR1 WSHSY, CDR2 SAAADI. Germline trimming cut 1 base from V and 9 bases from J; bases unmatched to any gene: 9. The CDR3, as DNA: TGCGCCAGCAGTGAGTATGGACTAGCGGAATACGGTGAGCAGTTCTTC. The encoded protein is CASSEYGLAEYGEQFF.

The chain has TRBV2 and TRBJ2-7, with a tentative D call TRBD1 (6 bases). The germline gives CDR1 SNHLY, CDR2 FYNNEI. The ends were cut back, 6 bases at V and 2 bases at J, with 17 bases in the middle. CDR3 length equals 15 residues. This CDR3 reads CASRPTGKGTYEQYF. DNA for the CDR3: TGTGCCAGCAGACCAACAGGGAAAGGGACCTACGAGCAGTACTTC.

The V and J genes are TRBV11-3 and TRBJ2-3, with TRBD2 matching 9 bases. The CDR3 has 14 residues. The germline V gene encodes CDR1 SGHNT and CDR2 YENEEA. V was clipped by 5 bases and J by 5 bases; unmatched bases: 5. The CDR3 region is CASSGGGAEDTQYF. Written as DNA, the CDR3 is TGTGCCAGCAGCGGCGGGGGGGCGGAAGATACGCAGTATTTT.

CDR3 protein: CASSLASGRGKYNEQFF. Here the CDR3 DNA reads TGCGCCAGCAGCTTGGCTAGCGGGAGGGGGAAATACAATGAGCAGTTCTTC. The V call is TRBV5-1, the J call TRBJ2-1; TRBD2 matches at 12 bases. The CDR3 spans 17 residues. CDR1 and CDR2 from the germline V gene are SGHRS and YFSETQ. The V and J ends lost 0 bases and 4 bases, in that order; junction bases with no gene match: 5.

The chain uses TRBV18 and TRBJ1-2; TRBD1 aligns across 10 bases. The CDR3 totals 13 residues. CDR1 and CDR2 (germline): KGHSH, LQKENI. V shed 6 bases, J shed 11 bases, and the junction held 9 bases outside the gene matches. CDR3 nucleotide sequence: TGTGCCAGCTCGCTGGGGGACAGGGGTGTTTACACCTTC. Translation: CASSLGDRGVYTF.

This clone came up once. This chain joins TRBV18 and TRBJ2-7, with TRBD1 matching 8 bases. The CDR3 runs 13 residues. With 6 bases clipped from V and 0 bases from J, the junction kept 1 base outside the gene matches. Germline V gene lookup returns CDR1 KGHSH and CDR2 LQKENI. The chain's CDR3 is CASSDRGSYEQYF. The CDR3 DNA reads TGTGCCAGCTCTGACAGGGGCTCCTACGAGCAGTACTTC.

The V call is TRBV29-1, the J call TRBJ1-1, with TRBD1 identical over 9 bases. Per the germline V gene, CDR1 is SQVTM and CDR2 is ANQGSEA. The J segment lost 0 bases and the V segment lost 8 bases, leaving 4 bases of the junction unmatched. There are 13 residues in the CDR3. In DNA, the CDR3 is TGCAGCTTTTACAGGGGGCTGAACACTGAAGCTTTCTTT. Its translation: CSFYRGLNTEAFF.